The next 11 T cell receptor beta chains were all read from a single sample in a study of CD8+ T cells in alopecia areata. Extracted RNA was reverse transcribed, and the resulting cDNA served as sequencing template. Profiled with immunoSEQ multiplex PCR; TCRdb holds only in-frame clones, not every one. The sample carries 200,000 or so clones, 57% recorded once. The source was CD4+ T cells sorted from blood, collected at week 0. The receptors derive from a human donor with alopecia areata.

This clone was detected only a few times. The rearrangement joins TRBV7-3 to TRBJ1-1, with D uncertain. V lost 4 bases to trimming and J lost 1 base, with 10 bases between them. The CDR3 contains 14 residues. CDR1 and CDR2 from the germline V gene are SGHTA and FQGTGA. The CDR3 region is CASSSGGPNTEAFF. The CDR3, as DNA: TGTGCCAGCAGCTCAGGTGGGCCGAACACTGAAGCTTTCTTT.

The V and J genes are TRBV2 and TRBJ2-3; the D gene is possibly TRBD2 (6 bases). This CDR3 contains 15 residues. V shed 2 bases and J shed 0 bases, with 9 bases lying between them. The germline gives CDR1 SNHLY, CDR2 FYNNEI. Here the CDR3 reads CASSEFGGSTDTQYF. The CDR3 DNA follows: TGTGCCAGCAGTGAATTCGGGGGAAGCACAGATACGCAGTATTTT.

The chain has TRBV6-5 and TRBJ1-1, with D tentatively TRBD1 (6 bases). Germline assignment: CDR1 MNHEY and CDR2 SVGAGI. V dropped 6 bases and J dropped 7 bases, with 18 bases sitting between them. This CDR3 is 14 amino acids long. The CDR3 region is CASSSPGHKYEAFF. The CDR3 nucleotides are TGTGCCAGCAGCTCGCCGGGACATAAATATGAAGCTTTCTTT.

This clone was counted only a few times. The V gene is TRBV2, the J gene TRBJ2-2, with 8 positions matching TRBD1. V lost 6 bases, J lost 4 bases, and 10 bases stayed unmatched. Looked up from germline, CDR1 is SNHLY and CDR2 is FYNNEI. This CDR3 contains 16 residues. CDR3 loop: CASRRTPGQVTGELFF. As DNA, the CDR3 is TGTGCCAGCAGGCGCACCCCGGGACAGGTCACCGGGGAGCTGTTTTTT.

This clone was seen more than once but under ten times. The chain couples TRBV11-1 to TRBJ2-5; either TRBD1 or TRBD2 may supply D (5 bases each). Germline assignment: CDR1 SGHAT and CDR2 FQDESV (reference sequence). Trimming shortened V by 5 bases and J by 2 bases, and 12 bases separated the two germline ends. This CDR3 comprises 14 residues. CDR3 sequence (DNA): TGTGCCAGCAGCCCGCCGGGGACGCAAGAGACCCAGTACTTC. Translated, it gives CASSPPGTQETQYF.

Only a few counts were recorded for this clone. The J gene is TRBJ1-2, the V gene TRBV6-5; the D is unclear. The CDR3 is 12 amino acids. The germline CDR1 and CDR2 sequences are MNHEY and SVGAGI. The V gene lost 8 bases and the J gene lost 2 bases, with 9 bases spanning the gap. The CDR3 sequence is CASREQNYGYTF. As DNA, the CDR3 is TGTGCCAGCCGGGAACAGAACTATGGCTACACCTTC.

The chain is built from TRBV9 and TRBJ1-2; 7 nucleotides agree with TRBD1. After removal of 0 bases from V and 4 bases from J, the junction contained 3 bases not matched to a gene. This CDR3 spans 14 amino acids. Germline V gene data show CDR1 as SGDLS and CDR2 as YYNGEE. The CDR3 here is CASSVGEGAYGYTF. In DNA, the CDR3 is TGTGCCAGCAGCGTAGGGGAGGGGGCCTATGGCTACACCTTC.

The chain employs TRBV5-1 and TRBJ1-1; 11 nucleotides line up with TRBD1. CDR3 length equals 15 residues. Trimming at V came to 7 bases and at J to 2 bases, leaving 7 bases not matched to a gene. Looked up from germline, CDR1 is SGHRS and CDR2 is YFSETQ. The CDR3 region has the DNA TGCGCCAGCTCCGGACAGGGGGCAAGTAACACTGAAGCTTTCTTT. Amino acids: CASSGQGASNTEAFF. Full variable domain (remainder filled in from reference TRBV5-1 and TRBJ1-1): KAGVTQTPRYLIKTRGQQVTLSCSPISGHRSVSWYQQTPGQGLQFLFEYFSETQRNKGNFPGRFSGRQFSNSRSEMNVSTLELGDSALYLCASSGQGASNTEAFFGQGTRLTVV.

V usage is TRBV4-1 and J usage is TRBJ2-3; D uncertain. CDR3 length: 17 amino acids. Between the trimmed V and J ends, which lost 3 bases and 0 bases, there was a span of 16 bases. The germline CDR1 and CDR2 sequences are MGHRA and YSYEKL. The CDR3 region is CASSHTPALTSTDTQYF. The CDR3 DNA sequence: TGCGCCAGCAGCCATACGCCAGCGCTCACTAGCACAGATACGCAGTATTTT.

The CDR3 DNA sequence: TGCGCCAGCAGCCAAGGTCGAGCGAGCGGGAGTAGGCAAAACATTCAGTACTTC. Protein sequence: CASSQGRASGSRQNIQYF. V gene TRBV4-1 combines with J gene TRBJ2-4, with 8 bases fitting TRBD2. With 1 base clipped from V and 5 bases from J, the junction kept 13 bases outside the gene matches. Germline loops: CDR1 MGHRA, CDR2 YSYEKL. This CDR3 has 18 residues.

The sample holds a few counts of this clone. The genes are TRBV5-4 and TRBJ1-1; D call uncertain. Germline loops: CDR1 SGHNT, CDR2 YYREEE (reference sequence). The CDR3 has 13 residues. The ends were cut back, 6 bases at V and 4 bases at J, with 13 bases in the middle. The CDR3 nucleotides read TGTGCCAGCATTACGTATCAAGGCACTGAAGCTTTCTTT. Amino acids: CASITYQGTEAFF.